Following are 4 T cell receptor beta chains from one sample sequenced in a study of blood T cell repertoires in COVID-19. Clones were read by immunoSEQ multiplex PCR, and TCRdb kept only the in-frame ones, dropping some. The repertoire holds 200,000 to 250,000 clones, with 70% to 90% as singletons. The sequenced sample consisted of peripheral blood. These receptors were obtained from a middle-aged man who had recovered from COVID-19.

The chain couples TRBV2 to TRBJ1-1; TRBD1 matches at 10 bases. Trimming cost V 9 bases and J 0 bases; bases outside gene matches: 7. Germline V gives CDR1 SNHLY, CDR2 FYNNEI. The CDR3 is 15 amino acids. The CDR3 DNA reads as TGTGCCAGTTCGGGACAGGGGAATTTGAACACTGAAGCTTTCTTT. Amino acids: CASSGQGNLNTEAFF.

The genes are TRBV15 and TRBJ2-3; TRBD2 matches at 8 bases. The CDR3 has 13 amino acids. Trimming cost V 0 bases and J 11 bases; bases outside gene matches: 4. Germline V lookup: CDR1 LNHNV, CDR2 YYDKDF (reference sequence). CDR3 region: CATSRDKAGGQYF. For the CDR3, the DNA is TGTGCCACCAGCAGAGATAAGGCGGGAGGGCAGTATTTT.

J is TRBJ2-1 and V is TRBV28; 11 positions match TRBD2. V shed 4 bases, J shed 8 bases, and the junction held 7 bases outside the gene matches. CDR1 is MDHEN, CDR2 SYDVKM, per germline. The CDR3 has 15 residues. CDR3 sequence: CASSSSGRIIDEQFF. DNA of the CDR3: TGTGCCAGCAGTTCTAGCGGGAGGATCATAGATGAGCAGTTCTTC.

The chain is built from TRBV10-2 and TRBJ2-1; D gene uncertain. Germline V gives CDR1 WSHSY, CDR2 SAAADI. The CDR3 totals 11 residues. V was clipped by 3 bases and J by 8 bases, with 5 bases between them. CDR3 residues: CASSDIHEQFF. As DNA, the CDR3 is TGCGCCAGCAGTGATATTCATGAGCAGTTCTTC.